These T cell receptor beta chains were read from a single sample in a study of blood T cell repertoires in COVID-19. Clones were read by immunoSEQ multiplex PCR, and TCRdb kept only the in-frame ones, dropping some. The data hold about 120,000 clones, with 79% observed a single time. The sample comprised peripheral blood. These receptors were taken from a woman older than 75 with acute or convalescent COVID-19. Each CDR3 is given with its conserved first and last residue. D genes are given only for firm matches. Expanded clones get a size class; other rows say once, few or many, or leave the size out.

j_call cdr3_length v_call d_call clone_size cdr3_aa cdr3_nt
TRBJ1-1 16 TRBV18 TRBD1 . CASSRGTGDMNTEAFF TGTGCCAGCTCAAGAGGGACAGGGGACATGAACACTGAAGCTTTCTTT
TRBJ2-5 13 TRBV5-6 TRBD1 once CASSPGGLETQYF TGTGCCAGCAGCCCAGGGGGCCTAGAGACCCAGTACTTC
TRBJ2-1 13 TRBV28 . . CASTGGAHNEQFF TGTGCCAGCACTGGGGGGGCCCACAATGAGCAGTTCTTC
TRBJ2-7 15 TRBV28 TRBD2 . CASRTTSGTTYEQYF TGTGCCAGCAGGACGACTAGCGGGACCACCTACGAGCAGTACTTC
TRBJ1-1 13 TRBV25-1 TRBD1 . CASHGQGSIEAFF TGTGCCAGCCATGGACAGGGTTCCATTGAAGCTTTCTTT
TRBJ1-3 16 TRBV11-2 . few CASSPVLGFSGNTIYF TGTGCCAGCAGCCCCGTGTTGGGCTTCTCTGGAAACACCATATATTTT
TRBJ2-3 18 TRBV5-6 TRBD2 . CASSSGLAGGRSTDTQYF TGTGCCAGCAGCTCAGGACTAGCGGGGGGGCGGAGCACAGATACGCAGTATTTT
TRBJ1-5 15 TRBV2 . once CASSVSGNSNQPQHF TGTGCCAGCAGTGTTTCAGGGAACAGCAATCAGCCCCAGCATTTT
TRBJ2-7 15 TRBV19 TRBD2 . CASKMRLAGSYEQYF TGTGCCAGTAAAATGAGGCTAGCGGGCTCCTACGAGCAGTACTTC
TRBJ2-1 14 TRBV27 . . CASSLTGTHNEQFF TGTGCCAGCAGTCTGACTGGCACACACAATGAGCAGTTCTTC
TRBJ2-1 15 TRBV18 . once CASSLLEGPGNEQFF TGTGCCAGCTCACTACTGGAGGGGCCCGGGAATGAGCAGTTCTTC
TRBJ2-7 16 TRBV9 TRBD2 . CASSVVAGGPLDEQYF TGTGCCAGCAGCGTAGTCGCGGGAGGGCCTCTGGACGAGCAGTACTTC
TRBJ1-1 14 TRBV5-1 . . CASSLGHQVTEAFF TGCGCCAGCAGCTTGGGACATCAAGTAACTGAAGCTTTCTTT
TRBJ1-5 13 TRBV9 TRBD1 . CASSRTGKQPQHF TGTGCCAGCAGTAGGACAGGGAAACAGCCCCAGCATTTT